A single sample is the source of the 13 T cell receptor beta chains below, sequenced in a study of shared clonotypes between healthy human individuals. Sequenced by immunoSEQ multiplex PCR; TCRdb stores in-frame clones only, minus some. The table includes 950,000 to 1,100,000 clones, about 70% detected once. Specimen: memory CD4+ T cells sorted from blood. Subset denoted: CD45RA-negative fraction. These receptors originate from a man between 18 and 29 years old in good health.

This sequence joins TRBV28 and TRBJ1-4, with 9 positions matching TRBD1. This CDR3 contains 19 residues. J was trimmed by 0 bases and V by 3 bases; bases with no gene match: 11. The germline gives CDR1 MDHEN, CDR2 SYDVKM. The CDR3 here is CASSFTAQGADPTNEKLFF. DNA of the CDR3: TGTGCCAGCAGTTTTACGGCACAGGGGGCTGACCCAACTAATGAAAAACTGTTTTTT.

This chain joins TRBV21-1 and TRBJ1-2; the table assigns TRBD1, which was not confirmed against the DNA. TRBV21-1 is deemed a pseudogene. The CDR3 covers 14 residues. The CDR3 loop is CASSKGHRGKGYTF. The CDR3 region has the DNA TGTGCCAGCAGCAAAGGGCACAGGGGAAAGGGCTACACCTTC.

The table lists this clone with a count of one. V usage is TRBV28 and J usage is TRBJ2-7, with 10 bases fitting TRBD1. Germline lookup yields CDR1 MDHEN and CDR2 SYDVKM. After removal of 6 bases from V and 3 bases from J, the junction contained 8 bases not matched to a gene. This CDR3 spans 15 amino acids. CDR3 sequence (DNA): TGTGCCAGCAGCCCCGGGACAGGGGAAGGCTACGAGCAGTACTTC. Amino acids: CASSPGTGEGYEQYF.

The CDR3 nucleotides read TGTGCCAGCAGCTTATGGGGCAGTTCCACAGATACGCAGTATTTT. It specifies CASSLWGSSTDTQYF. The chain recombines TRBV7-2 with TRBJ2-3; tentatively, D is TRBD1 (5 bases). Germline V gene sequence: CDR1 SGHTA, CDR2 FQGNSA. This CDR3 is built from 15 residues. Deletions cut 2 bases from V and 2 bases from J, with 11 bases between.

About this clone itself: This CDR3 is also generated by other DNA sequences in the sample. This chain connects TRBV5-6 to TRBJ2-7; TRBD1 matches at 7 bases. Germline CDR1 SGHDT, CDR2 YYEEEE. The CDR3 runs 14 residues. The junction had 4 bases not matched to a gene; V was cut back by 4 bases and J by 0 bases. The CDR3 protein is CASSLRQGSYEQYF. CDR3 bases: TGTGCCAGCAGCCTTCGACAGGGCTCCTACGAGCAGTACTTC.

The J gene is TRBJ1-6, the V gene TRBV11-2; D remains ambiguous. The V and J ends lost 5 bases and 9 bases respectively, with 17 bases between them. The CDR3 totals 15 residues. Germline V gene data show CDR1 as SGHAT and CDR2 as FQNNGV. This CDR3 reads CASSPFSGEGSPLHF. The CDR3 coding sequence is TGTGCCAGCAGCCCGTTCAGTGGGGAAGGTTCACCCCTCCACTTT.

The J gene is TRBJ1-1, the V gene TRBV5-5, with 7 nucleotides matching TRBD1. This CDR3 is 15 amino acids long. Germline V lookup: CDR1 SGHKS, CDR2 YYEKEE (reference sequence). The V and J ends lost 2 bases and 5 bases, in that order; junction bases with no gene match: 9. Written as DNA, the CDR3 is TGTGCCAGCAGCTTCCCTCGGGACAGTACAACTGAAGCTTTCTTT. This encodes CASSFPRDSTTEAFF. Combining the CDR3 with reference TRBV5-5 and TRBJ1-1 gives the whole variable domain DAGVTQSPTHLIKTRGQQVTLRCSPISGHKSVSWYQQVLGQGPQFIFQYYEKEERGRGNFPDRFSARQFPNYSSELNVNALLLGDSALYLCASSFPRDSTTEAFFGQGTRLTVV.

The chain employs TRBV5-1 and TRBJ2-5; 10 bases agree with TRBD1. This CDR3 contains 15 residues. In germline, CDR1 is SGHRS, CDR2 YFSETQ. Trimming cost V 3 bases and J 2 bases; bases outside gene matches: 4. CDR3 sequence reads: CASSSGQGEQETQYF. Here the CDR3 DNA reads TGCGCCAGCAGCTCCGGACAGGGGGAACAAGAGACCCAGTACTTC. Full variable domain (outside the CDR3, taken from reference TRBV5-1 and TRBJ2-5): KAGVTQTPRYLIKTRGQQVTLSCSPISGHRSVSWYQQTPGQGLQFLFEYFSETQRNKGNFPGRFSGRQFSNSRSEMNVSTLELGDSALYLCASSSGQGEQETQYFGPGTRLLVL.

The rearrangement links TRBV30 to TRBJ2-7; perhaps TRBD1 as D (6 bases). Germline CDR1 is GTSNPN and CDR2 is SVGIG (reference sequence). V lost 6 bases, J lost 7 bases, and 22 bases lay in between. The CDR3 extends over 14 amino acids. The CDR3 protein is CACSDSFPRGEQYF. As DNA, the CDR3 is TGTGCCTGTTCGGACAGTTTCCCCAGAGGGGAGCAGTACTTC.

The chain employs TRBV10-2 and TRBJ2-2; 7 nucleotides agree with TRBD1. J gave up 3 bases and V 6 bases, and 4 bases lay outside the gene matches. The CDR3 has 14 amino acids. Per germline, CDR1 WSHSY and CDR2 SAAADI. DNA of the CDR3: TGCGCCAGCAGCGTTACAGGGGACACCGGGGAGCTGTTTTTT. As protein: CASSVTGDTGELFF.

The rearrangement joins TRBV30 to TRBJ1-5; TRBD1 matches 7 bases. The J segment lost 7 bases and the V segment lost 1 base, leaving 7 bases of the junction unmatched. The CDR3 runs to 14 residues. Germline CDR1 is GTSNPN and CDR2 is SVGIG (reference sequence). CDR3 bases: TGTGCCTGGAGTGCACAGGGGAGAGGGCAGCCCCAGCATTTT. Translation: CAWSAQGRGQPQHF.

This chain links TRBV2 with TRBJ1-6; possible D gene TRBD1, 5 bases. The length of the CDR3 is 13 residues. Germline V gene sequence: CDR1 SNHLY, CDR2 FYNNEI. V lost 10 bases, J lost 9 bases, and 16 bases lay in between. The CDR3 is CATTPTVGSPLHF. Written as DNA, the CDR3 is TGTGCCACCACGCCGACAGTAGGTTCACCCCTCCACTTT.

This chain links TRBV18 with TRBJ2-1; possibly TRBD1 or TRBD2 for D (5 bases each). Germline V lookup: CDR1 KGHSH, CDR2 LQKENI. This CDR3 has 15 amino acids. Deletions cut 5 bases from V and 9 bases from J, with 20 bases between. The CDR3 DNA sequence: TGTGCCAGCTCATCGAGGGATGCTCAGGGCGGTGAGCAGTTCTTC. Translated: CASSSRDAQGGEQFF.